The clone carrying this T cell receptor (beta chain) was detected only once. Its antigen is as yet unknown. One junction end disagrees with the germline gene, perhaps due to a read error. The CDR3 totals 13 residues. Per the germline V gene, CDR1 is MDHEN and CDR2 is SYDVKM. The data are from a study of blood T cells in healthy people across ages. Study-wide points: A roughly linear age-dependent decrease characterized TCR beta diversity per million T cells.

Primed by a sample-barcoded 5' primer and a J-beta primer mix, a second PCR proceeded for roughly 7 to 12 cycles. Using its own MiXCR run on the 5' RACE reads, TCRdb lists one record per CDR3 protein. The sample lists 1.5 million to 2 million distinct CDR3 sequences; over 25% were seen once. The source is a woman aged 30 to 39 in good health. The sequencing sample was made of blood. This rearrangement joins TRBV28 to TRBJ1-2, with 9 bases lining up with TRBD1. DNA of the CDR3: TGTACCAGCAGTTCGACAGGGGGATATGGCTACACCTTC. This codes for CTSSSTGGYGYTF.